A selection of T cell receptor beta chains follows, all from one sample in a study of T cells after yellow fever vaccination. TCRdb re-derived calls from the 5' RACE reads in MiXCR, one entry per CDR3 protein. The table has roughly 190,000 distinct CDR3 sequences, about 10% seen once. The sequencing here drew on CD8+ T cells sorted from PBMCs, taken 15 days after the yellow fever booster vaccination. The receptor source for this set is a man aged 18 to 29 who received the YFV17D yellow fever vaccine. The CDR3 runs from the conserved cysteine through the conserved F or W. Each record gives: V gene, clone size, D gene, CDR3 length, J gene, CDR3 DNA, CDR3 protein. The D gene is left open where the match is weak. Clone size is given for some rows only: seen once, a few or many times, or a class if the clone is expanded.

TRBV4-3,few,TRBD1,15,TRBJ2-4,TGCGCCAGCAGCCAAGGGACAGGGATCGGAAACATTCAGTACTTC,CASSQGTGIGNIQYF
TRBV4-1,few,.,15,TRBJ2-2,TGCGCCAGCAGGCGTACAGGGAGCTCCACCGGGGAGCTGTTTTTT,CASRRTGSSTGELFF
TRBV7-8,few,.,11,TRBJ1-2,TGTGCCAGCAGCTTCCTCTATGGCTACACCTTC,CASSFLYGYTF
TRBV7-8,few,.,15,TRBJ2-5,TGTGCCAGCAGCTTATTGGACGGGGCGGGCGAGACCCAGTACTTC,CASSLLDGAGETQYF
TRBV25-1,many,TRBD1,14,TRBJ1-4,TGTGCCAGCAGTGGGGACAGGGAGGTTGAAAAACTGTTTTTT,CASSGDREVEKLFF
TRBV4-1,few,TRBD1,16,TRBJ1-2,TGCGCCAGCAGCCAAGTGGTAGTCGGGACAGATTATGGCTACACCTTC,CASSQVVVGTDYGYTF
TRBV14,few,.,14,TRBJ1-1,TGTGCCAGCAGCCACTCCCTGTGGCAGAATGAAGCTTTCTTT,CASSHSLWQNEAFF
TRBV4-2,.,TRBD1,16,TRBJ2-1,TGTGCCAGCAGCCAAGAAGCGAGACAGGGCAGTTGGGAGCAGTTCTTC,CASSQEARQGSWEQFF
TRBV7-9,few,TRBD1,15,TRBJ1-4,TGTGCCAGCAGCTCACCGGGACAGGGTCGGGAAAAACTGTTTTTT,CASSSPGQGREKLFF
TRBV7-6,many,TRBD1,12,TRBJ2-1,TGTGCCAGCGGAACAGGGGGTAATGAGCAGTTCTTC,CASGTGGNEQFF
TRBV7-7,few,TRBD1,14,TRBJ2-2,TGTGCTAGCGCCACGGGACAGATCACCGGGGAGCTGTTTTTT,CASATGQITGELFF
TRBV12-3/TRBV12-4,few,.,13,TRBJ2-3,TGTGCCAGCAGCACCACCAGCACAGATACGCAGTATTTT,CASSTTSTDTQYF
TRBV7-9,.,TRBD2,16,TRBJ2-5,TGTGCCAGCAGCTTAATTGCGCCTAGCGGTAAAGAGACCCAGTACTTC,CASSLIAPSGKETQYF
TRBV7-9,.,TRBD1,16,TRBJ1-4,TGTGCCGGCAGCCATCCACCGGGACAGGGAATAGAAAAACTGTTTTTT,CAGSHPPGQGIEKLFF
TRBV20-1,many,TRBD1,17,TRBJ2-6,TGCAGTGCTAGAGGGGACAGGGGCATATTAACGGCCAACGTCCTGACTTTC,CSARGDRGILTANVLTF
TRBV5-1,few,.,13,TRBJ2-7,TGCGCCAGCAGCGACCCGAGAATTTTCGAGCAGTACTTC,CASSDPRIFEQYF
TRBV2,.,.,12,TRBJ1-2,TGTGCCAGCAGTGATCAAGGGCCTGGCTACACCTTC,CASSDQGPGYTF